Each of the 22 T cell receptor beta chains below was sequenced from the same sample in a study of T cells after posttransplantation cyclophosphamide. Cyclophosphamide on days +3 and +4 followed busulfan-fludarabine conditioning and a marrow graft. Using immunoSEQ multiplex PCR, the repertoire was profiled, and TCRdb retains in-frame clones only, with some absent. This table holds 8,000 to 9,500 clones, 90% found once. This material consisted of CD4+ T cells sorted from blood, taken 1,300 to 1,500 days after allogeneic stem cell transplant with posttransplant cyclophosphamide. The receptors were sampled from a female patient aged 45-60 years who received an allogeneic stem cell transplant from a related donor, was CMV-positive, and had no GVHD. Among the T cells, some may be from the graft donor.

The chain employs TRBV6-1 and TRBJ2-1; TRBD2 matches at 8 bases. The CDR3 has 12 residues. Germline values: CDR1 MNHNS, CDR2 SASEGT. Unmatched junction bases numbered 7, after V lost 8 bases and J lost 10 bases. The CDR3 here is CASCLAGWEQFF. The CDR3 DNA sequence: TGTGCCAGCTGTCTAGCGGGTTGGGAGCAGTTCTTC.

The V gene is TRBV7-3, the J gene TRBJ2-1; 10 bases line up with TRBD2. Germline V gene sequence: CDR1 SGHTA, CDR2 FQGTGA. V trimming: 5 bases; J trimming: 2 bases; junction bases outside the gene matches: 3. The CDR3 extends over 15 amino acids. This chain's CDR3 is CASSRAGGTYNEQFF. CDR3 DNA: TGTGCCAGCAGCCGAGCGGGAGGGACCTACAATGAGCAGTTCTTC.

The rearrangement joins TRBV6-5 to TRBJ1-2; D remains ambiguous. The CDR3 totals 13 residues. Germline V CDR1 and CDR2: MNHEY, SVGAGI. The ends were cut back, 4 bases at V and 7 bases at J, with 13 bases in the middle. CDR3 in amino acids: CASSSRRSRGYTF. In nucleotides, the CDR3 is TGTGCCAGCAGTTCACGCCGGAGTCGTGGCTACACCTTC.

This chain's CDR3 is CASSPPRTGGEKLFF. The CDR3 DNA follows: TGTGCCAGCTCACCACCCCGAACCGGCGGAGAAAAACTGTTTTTT. This sequence joins TRBV18 and TRBJ1-4; no reliable D call. The V and J ends lost 0 bases and 8 bases respectively, with 13 bases between them. CDR1 is KGHSH, CDR2 LQKENI, per germline. This CDR3 region has 15 residues.

The genes are TRBV18 and TRBJ1-3; D is ambiguous. There are 11 residues in the CDR3. Looked up from germline, CDR1 is KGHSH and CDR2 is LQKENI. V was trimmed by 6 bases and J by 8 bases, leaving 8 bases between them. CDR3 DNA: TGTGCCAGCTCCCCCAGTGACACCATATATTTT. This sequence encodes CASSPSDTIYF.

The CDR3 reads CASSLRDTRIGGYTF. The CDR3, as DNA: TGTGCCAGCAGTCTCCGGGACACCCGAATAGGTGGCTACACCTTC. V is TRBV27 and J is TRBJ1-2; perhaps TRBD1 as D (6 bases). The CDR3 covers 15 residues. Trimming took off 5 bases at V and 7 bases at J, with 20 bases between the two ends. Per the germline V gene, CDR1 is MNHEY and CDR2 is SMNVEV (reference sequence).

This clone showed up just once. The chain joins TRBV21-1 to TRBJ2-1; TRBD1, the D gene given by the table, was not confirmed from the DNA. TRBV21-1 is noted as a pseudogene. The CDR3 is made up of 21 amino acids. The CDR3 spells CASSKEGWPGQTLFSYNEQFF. CDR3 DNA sequence: TGTGCCAGCAGCAAAGAAGGTTGGCCGGGACAGACTCTATTTTCCTACAATGAGCAGTTCTTC.

V usage is TRBV18 and J usage is TRBJ2-1; possibly TRBD2 for D (6 bases). In germline, CDR1 is KGHSH, CDR2 LQKENI. The CDR3 has 17 residues. Trimming shortened V by 2 bases and J by 0 bases, and 14 bases separated the two germline ends. The CDR3 DNA reads as TGTGCCAGCTCACCAAGAGGCGGGACCCCCTCCTACAATGAGCAGTTCTTC. Its protein is CASSPRGGTPSYNEQFF.

V gene TRBV2 combines with J gene TRBJ2-1; 7 positions agree with TRBD2. V lost 5 bases to trimming and J lost 3 bases; unmatched junction nucleotides: 4. The CDR3 runs 14 residues. Germline CDR1 is SNHLY and CDR2 is FYNNEI. CDR3 sequence (DNA): TGTGCCAGCAGTAGGGAGCGGGACTACAATGAGCAGTTCTTC. It is translated as CASSRERDYNEQFF.

J is TRBJ2-7 and V is TRBV5-6; possible D gene TRBD1, 5 bases. V lost 0 bases to trimming and J lost 7 bases, with 11 bases between them. Per the germline V gene, CDR1 is SGHDT and CDR2 is YYEEEE. The CDR3 is 13 amino acids. The CDR3 sequence is CASSLGRAAEQYF. The CDR3 DNA follows: TGTGCCAGCAGCTTGGGCAGGGCGGCGGAGCAGTACTTC.

The rearrangement links TRBV30 to TRBJ1-5, with D tentatively TRBD1 (6 bases). The CDR3 totals 14 residues. Germline assignment: CDR1 GTSNPN and CDR2 SVGIG (reference sequence). The V end was cut by 0 bases, the J end by 5 bases, with 11 bases between. CDR3 residues: CAWSVRSGDQPQHF. The CDR3 DNA follows: TGTGCCTGGAGTGTAAGGTCAGGGGATCAGCCCCAGCATTTT.

The sample holds one count of this clone. The V gene is TRBV9, the J gene TRBJ2-1; 7 nucleotides agree with TRBD1. The V and J ends lost 0 bases and 8 bases, in that order; junction bases with no gene match: 8. Germline V gives CDR1 SGDLS, CDR2 YYNGEE. The CDR3 runs 15 residues. The DNA of the CDR3 is TGTGCCAGCAGCGTAGCCCCCACAGGGGTCGATGAGCAGTTCTTC. Translating gives CASSVAPTGVDEQFF.

This clone was seen once. The J gene is TRBJ2-7, the V gene TRBV5-4; the D is unclear. Trimming took off 0 bases at V and 0 bases at J, with 10 bases between the two ends. CDR3 length: 15 residues. Germline V lookup: CDR1 SGHNT, CDR2 YYREEE (reference sequence). The CDR3 spells CASSLGHPISYEQYF. The CDR3 nucleotides read TGTGCCAGCAGCTTGGGACACCCCATCTCCTACGAGCAGTACTTC.

The chain carries TRBV18 and TRBJ2-5; 9 bases agree with TRBD1. The DNA end favors TRBJ2-7, so the J call may be wrong. Germline V CDR1 and CDR2: KGHSH, LQKENI. The CDR3 totals 15 residues. CDR3 residues: CASSPTGGASYEQYF. In DNA form, the CDR3 reads TGTGCCAGCTCCCCAACAGGGGGCGCCTCCTACGAGCAGTACTTC.

The CDR3 loop reads CATDRGTSTDTQYF. CDR3 in DNA: TGTGCCACTGACAGGGGAACTAGCACAGATACGCAGTATTTT. V usage is TRBV30 and J usage is TRBJ2-3, with 8 bases identical to TRBD1. With 8 bases clipped from V and 0 bases from J, the junction kept 7 bases outside the gene matches. Per germline, CDR1 GTSNPN and CDR2 SVGIG (reference sequence). This CDR3 has 14 amino acids.

The rearrangement joins TRBV18 to TRBJ2-5, with TRBD1 as a possible D gene (5 bases). Germline V lookup: CDR1 KGHSH, CDR2 LQKENI. CDR3 length: 14 amino acids. V shed 4 bases and J shed 5 bases, with 14 bases lying between them. CDR3 loop: CASSRLRAAETQYF. DNA of the CDR3: TGTGCCAGCTCACGGCTCAGGGCAGCGGAGACCCAGTACTTC. Full variable domain (remainder filled in from reference TRBV18 and TRBJ2-5): NAGVMQNPRHLVRRRGQEARLRCSPMKGHSHVYWYRQLPEEGLKFMVYLQKENIIDESGMPKERFSAEFPKEGPSILRIQQVVRGDSAAYFCASSRLRAAETQYFGPGTRLLVL.

The chain recombines TRBV4-2 with TRBJ2-1; 14 bases fit TRBD2. The germline gives CDR1 LGHNA, CDR2 YNFKEQ. V dropped 3 bases and J dropped 0; count of bases not matched to a gene: 10. The CDR3 runs 20 residues. DNA for the CDR3: TGTGCCAGCAGCCAGAAGCGACTAGCGGGAGGGCCAAGCTCCTACAATGAGCAGTTCTTC. Translated, it gives CASSQKRLAGGPSSYNEQFF.

The chain combines TRBV6-6 with TRBJ2-7; tentatively, D is TRBD2 (6 bases). Trimming cost V 5 bases and J 3 bases, with 17 bases left between them. Per germline, CDR1 MNHNY and CDR2 SVGAGI (reference sequence). This CDR3 spans 15 amino acids. CDR3 sequence: CASSGPDYPNYEQYF. The CDR3 DNA is TGTGCCAGCAGTGGCCCGGACTATCCCAACTACGAGCAGTACTTC.

The chain has TRBV7-6 and TRBJ2-2; 7 nucleotides align to TRBD1. The J segment lost 5 bases and the V segment lost 2 bases, leaving 17 bases of the junction unmatched. The CDR3 spans 19 residues. Germline values: CDR1 SGHVS, CDR2 FNYEAQ. CDR3 protein: CASSLNIIGGSYLTGELFF. The CDR3 DNA sequence: TGTGCCAGCAGCTTAAATATTATAGGGGGCAGTTACCTAACCGGGGAGCTGTTTTTT.

In nucleotides, the CDR3 is TGTGCCAGCAGCTCAACTAGCGGGAGGGTAATCGCGAACACCGGGGAGCTGTTTTTT. Encoded protein: CASSSTSGRVIANTGELFF. The chain couples TRBV5-6 to TRBJ2-2; 13 nucleotides align to TRBD2. Trimming cost V 3 bases and J 0 bases; bases outside gene matches: 8. CDR3 length equals 19 residues. From germline, CDR1 is SGHDT and CDR2 YYEEEE.

This clone showed up just a few times. This chain joins TRBV19 and TRBJ1-5, with D hard to call. Germline CDR1 and CDR2: LNHDA and SQIVND (reference sequence). V was trimmed by 1 base and J by 7 bases, leaving 11 bases between them. The length of the CDR3 is 14 residues. CDR3 amino acids: CASSIVEGVQPQHF. CDR3 in DNA: TGTGCCAGTAGTATAGTGGAGGGAGTACAGCCCCAGCATTTT.

The chain uses TRBV5-1 and TRBJ1-3; D perhaps matches TRBD1 (6 bases). V lost 3 bases and J lost 2, with 12 bases in between. CDR3 length: 15 residues. CDR1 and CDR2 (germline): SGHRS, YFSETQ. CDR3 protein: CASSWQQGTGNTIYF. The CDR3 nucleotides read TGCGCCAGCAGCTGGCAACAGGGAACTGGAAACACCATATATTTT.